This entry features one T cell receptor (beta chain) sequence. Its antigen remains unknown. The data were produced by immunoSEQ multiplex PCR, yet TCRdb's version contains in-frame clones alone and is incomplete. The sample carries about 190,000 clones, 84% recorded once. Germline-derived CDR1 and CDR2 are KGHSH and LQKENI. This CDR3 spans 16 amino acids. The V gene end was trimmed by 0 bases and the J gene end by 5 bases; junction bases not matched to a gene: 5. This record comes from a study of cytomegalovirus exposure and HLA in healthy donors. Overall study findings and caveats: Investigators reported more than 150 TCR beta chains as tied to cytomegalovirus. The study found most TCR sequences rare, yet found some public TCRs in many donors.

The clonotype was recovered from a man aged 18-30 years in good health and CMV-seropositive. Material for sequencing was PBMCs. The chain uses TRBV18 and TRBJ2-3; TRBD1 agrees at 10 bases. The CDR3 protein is CASSPPGTGAKDTQYF. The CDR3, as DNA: TGTGCCAGCTCACCACCTGGGACAGGGGCGAAAGATACGCAGTATTTT.